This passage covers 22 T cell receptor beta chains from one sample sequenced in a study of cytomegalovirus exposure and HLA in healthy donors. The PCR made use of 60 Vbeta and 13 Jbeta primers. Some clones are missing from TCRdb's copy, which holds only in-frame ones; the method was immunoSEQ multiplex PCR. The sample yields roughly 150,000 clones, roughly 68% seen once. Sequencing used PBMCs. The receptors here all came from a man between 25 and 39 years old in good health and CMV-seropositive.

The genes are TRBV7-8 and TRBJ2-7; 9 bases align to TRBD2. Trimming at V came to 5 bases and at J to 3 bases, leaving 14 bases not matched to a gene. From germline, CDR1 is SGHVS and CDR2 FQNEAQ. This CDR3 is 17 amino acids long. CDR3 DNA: TGTGCCAGCAGCCGGACGACGGCGGGCGGGGGGGACTACGAGCAGTACTTC. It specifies CASSRTTAGGGDYEQYF.

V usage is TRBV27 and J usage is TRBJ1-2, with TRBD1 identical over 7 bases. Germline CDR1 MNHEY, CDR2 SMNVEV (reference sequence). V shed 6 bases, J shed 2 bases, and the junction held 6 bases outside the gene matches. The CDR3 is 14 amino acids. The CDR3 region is CASSRTTGNYGYTF. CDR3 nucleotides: TGTGCCAGCAGCCGAACGACAGGGAACTATGGCTACACCTTC.

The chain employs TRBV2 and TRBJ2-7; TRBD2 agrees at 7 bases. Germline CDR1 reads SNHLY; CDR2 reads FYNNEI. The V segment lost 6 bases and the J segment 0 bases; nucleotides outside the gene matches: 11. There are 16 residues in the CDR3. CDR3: CASSLERGGNSYEQYF. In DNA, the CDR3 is TGTGCCAGCAGCTTAGAGCGGGGCGGGAACTCCTACGAGCAGTACTTC.

The CDR3 sequence is CASSYSIEVNEQFF. DNA of the CDR3: TGTGCCAGCAGTTACTCGATTGAGGTTAATGAGCAGTTCTTC. This chain connects TRBV6-6 to TRBJ2-1; D unresolved. The V and J ends lost 0 bases and 7 bases respectively, with 10 bases between them. The V gene's germline CDR1 is MNHNY and CDR2 SVGAGI (reference sequence). There are 14 residues in the CDR3.

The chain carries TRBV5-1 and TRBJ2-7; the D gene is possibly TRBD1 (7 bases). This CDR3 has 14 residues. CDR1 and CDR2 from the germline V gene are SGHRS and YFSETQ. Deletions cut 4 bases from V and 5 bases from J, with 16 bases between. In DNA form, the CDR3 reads TGCGCCAGCAGCGTTAGACAGGGAGGCCACGAGCAGTACTTC. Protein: CASSVRQGGHEQYF.

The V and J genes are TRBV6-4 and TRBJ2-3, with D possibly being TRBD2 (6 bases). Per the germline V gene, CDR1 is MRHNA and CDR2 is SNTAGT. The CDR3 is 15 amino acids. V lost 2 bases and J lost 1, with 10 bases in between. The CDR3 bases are TGTGCCAGCAGTGACACGGGACTTCGCACAGATACGCAGTATTTT. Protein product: CASSDTGLRTDTQYF.

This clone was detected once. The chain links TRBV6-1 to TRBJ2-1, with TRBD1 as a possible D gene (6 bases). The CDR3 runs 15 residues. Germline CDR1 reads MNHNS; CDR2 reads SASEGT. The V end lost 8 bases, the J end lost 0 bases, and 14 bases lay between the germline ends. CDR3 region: CASGGPLGSYNEQFF. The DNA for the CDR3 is TGTGCCAGCGGGGGCCCTTTAGGCTCCTACAATGAGCAGTTCTTC.

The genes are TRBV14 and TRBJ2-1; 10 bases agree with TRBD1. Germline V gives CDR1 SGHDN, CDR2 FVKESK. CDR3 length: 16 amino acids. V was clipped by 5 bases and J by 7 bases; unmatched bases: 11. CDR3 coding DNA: TGTGCCAGCAGCTCTCGGGTGGGACAGGGGTTTAATGAGCAGTTCTTC. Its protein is CASSSRVGQGFNEQFF.

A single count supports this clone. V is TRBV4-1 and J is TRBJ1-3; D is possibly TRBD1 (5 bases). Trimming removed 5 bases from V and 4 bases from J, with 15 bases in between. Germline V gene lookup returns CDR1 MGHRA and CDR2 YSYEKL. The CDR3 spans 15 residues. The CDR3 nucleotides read TGCGCCAGCAGCTCGAACAGGTTGTTAGGAAACACCATATATTTT. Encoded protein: CASSSNRLLGNTIYF.

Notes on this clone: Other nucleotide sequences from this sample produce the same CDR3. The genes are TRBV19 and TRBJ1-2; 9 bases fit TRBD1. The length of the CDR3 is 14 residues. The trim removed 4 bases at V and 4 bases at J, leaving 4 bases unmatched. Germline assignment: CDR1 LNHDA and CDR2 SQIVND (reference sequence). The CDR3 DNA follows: TGTGCCAGTAGTAACCGGGACAGGGCCTATGGCTACACCTTC. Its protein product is CASSNRDRAYGYTF. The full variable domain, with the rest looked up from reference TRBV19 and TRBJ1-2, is DGGITQSPKYLFRKEGQNVTLSCEQNLNHDAMYWYRQDPGQGLRLIYYSQIVNDFQKGDIAEGYSVSREKKESFPLTVTSAQKNPTAFYLCASSNRDRAYGYTFGSGTRLTVV.

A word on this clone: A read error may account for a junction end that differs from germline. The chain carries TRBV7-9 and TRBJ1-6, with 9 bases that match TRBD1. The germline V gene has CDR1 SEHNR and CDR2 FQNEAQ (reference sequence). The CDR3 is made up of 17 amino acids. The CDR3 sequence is CSSSLFAPGTGNSPLHF. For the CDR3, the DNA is TGTTCCAGCAGCTTATTTGCCCCCGGGACAGGGAATTCACCCCTCCACTTT. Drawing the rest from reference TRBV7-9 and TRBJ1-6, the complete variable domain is DTGVSQNPRHKITKRGQNVTFRCDPISEHNRLYWYRQTLGQGPEFLTYFQNEAQLEKSRLLSDRFSAERPKGSFSTLEIQRTEQGDSAMYLCSSSLFAPGTGNSPLHFGNGTRLTVT.

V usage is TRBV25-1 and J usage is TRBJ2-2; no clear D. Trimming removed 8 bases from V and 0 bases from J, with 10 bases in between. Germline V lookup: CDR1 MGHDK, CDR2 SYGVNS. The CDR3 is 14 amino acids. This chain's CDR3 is CASRHRSNTGELFF. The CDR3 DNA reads TGTGCCAGCCGACACCGCTCGAACACCGGGGAGCTGTTTTTT.

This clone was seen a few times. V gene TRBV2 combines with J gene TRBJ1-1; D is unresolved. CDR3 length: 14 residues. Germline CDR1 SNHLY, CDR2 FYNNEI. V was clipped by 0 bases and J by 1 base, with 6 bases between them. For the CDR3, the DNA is TGTGCCAGCAGTGAAGCGGGCCAGAACACTGAAGCTTTCTTT. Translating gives CASSEAGQNTEAFF. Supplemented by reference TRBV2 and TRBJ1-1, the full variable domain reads EPEVTQTPSHQVTQMGQEVILRCVPISNHLYFYWYRQILGQKVEFLVSFYNNEISEKSEIFDDQFSVERPDGSNFTLKIRSTKLEDSAMYFCASSEAGQNTEAFFGQGTRLTVV.

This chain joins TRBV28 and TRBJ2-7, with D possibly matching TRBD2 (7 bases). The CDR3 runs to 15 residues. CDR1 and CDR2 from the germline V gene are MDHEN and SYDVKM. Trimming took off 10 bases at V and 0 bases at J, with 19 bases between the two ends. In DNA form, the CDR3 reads TGTGCCACCACGACGGGGGGCCTCAGCTCCTACGAGCAGTACTTC. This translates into CATTTGGLSSYEQYF.

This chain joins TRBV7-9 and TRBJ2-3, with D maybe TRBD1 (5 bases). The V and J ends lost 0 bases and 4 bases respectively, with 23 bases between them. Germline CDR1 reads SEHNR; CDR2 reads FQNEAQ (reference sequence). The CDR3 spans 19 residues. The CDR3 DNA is TGTGCCAGCAGCTTAGCCTCATATACCGCTTATGGGGCCCCAGATACGCAGTATTTT. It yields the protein CASSLASYTAYGAPDTQYF.

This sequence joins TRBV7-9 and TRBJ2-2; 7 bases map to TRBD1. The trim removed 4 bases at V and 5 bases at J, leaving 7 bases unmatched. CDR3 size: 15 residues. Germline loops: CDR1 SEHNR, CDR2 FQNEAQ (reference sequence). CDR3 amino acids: CASSYEQGWTGELFF. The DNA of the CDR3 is TGTGCCAGCAGCTACGAACAGGGGTGGACCGGGGAGCTGTTTTTT.

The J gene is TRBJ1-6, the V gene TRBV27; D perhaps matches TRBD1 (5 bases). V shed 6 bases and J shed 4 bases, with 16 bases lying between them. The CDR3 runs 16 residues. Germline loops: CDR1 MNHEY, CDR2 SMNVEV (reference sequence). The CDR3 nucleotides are TGTGCCAGCAGGGTTAGGAGGGGAAGATATAATTCACCCCTCCACTTT. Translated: CASRVRRGRYNSPLHF.

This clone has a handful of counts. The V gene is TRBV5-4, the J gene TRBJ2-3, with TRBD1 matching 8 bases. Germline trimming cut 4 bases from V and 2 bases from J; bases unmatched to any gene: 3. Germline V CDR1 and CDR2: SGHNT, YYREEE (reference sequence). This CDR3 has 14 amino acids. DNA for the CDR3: TGTGCCAGCAGCGGACAGGGATCCACAGATACGCAGTATTTT. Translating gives CASSGQGSTDTQYF.

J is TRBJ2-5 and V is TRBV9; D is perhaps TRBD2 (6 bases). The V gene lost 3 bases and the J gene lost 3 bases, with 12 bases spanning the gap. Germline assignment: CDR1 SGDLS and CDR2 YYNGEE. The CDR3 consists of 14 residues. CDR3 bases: TGTGCCAGCAGCGCGCGGACGGGAGAAGAGACCCAGTACTTC. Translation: CASSARTGEETQYF.

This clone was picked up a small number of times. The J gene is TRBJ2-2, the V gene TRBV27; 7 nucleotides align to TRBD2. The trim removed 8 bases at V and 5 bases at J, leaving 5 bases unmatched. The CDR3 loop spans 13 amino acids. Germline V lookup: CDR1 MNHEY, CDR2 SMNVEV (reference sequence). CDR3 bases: TGTGCCAGCCAACCGGGGGGAACCGGGGAGCTGTTTTTT. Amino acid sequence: CASQPGGTGELFF.

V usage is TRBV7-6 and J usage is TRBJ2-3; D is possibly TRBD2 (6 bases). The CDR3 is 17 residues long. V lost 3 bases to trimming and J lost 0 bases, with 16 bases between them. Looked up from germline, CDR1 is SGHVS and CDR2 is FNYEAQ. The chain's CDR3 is CASSFPGSRPSTDTQYF. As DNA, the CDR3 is TGTGCCAGCAGCTTCCCCGGGAGCCGCCCTAGCACAGATACGCAGTATTTT.

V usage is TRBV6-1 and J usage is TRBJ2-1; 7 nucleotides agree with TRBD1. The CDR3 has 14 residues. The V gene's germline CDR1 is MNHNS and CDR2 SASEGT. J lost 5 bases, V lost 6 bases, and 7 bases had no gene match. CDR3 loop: CASSQTGQDNEQFF. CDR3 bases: TGTGCCAGCAGCCAGACAGGGCAGGACAATGAGCAGTTCTTC.